This T cell receptor (beta chain) was sequenced during a study of naive CD8 T cells in extremely preterm neonates. Samples were taken at extremely preterm deliveries at roughly 23-28 weeks of gestation. Some clones are missing from TCRdb's copy, which holds only in-frame ones; the method was immunoSEQ multiplex PCR. The data contain 21,000 or so clones, around 89% of them singletons. General study results and limits: Preterm CDR3s were shorter than older groups', with fewer N additions and less trimming.

A note on this clone: What it recognizes is unknown.

V shed 10 bases, J shed 0 bases, and the junction held 5 bases outside the gene matches. This CDR3 is built from 13 residues. Germline V CDR1 and CDR2: MNHEY, SVGAGI. Source material: naive CD8+ T cells from cord blood. The chain recombines TRBV6-5 with TRBJ1-1; 7 nucleotides align to TRBD1. This TCR came from a boy who was born preterm. The CDR3 region is CATGTVLNTEAFF. The CDR3 nucleotides are TGTGCCACTGGGACAGTCCTGAACACTGAAGCTTTCTTT.